Presented here are 27 T cell receptor beta chains from one specimen sequenced in a study of shared clonotypes between healthy human individuals (dated by TCRdb to the early 2020s). Receptor libraries were prepared by the immunoSEQ multiplex PCR assay. This immuneACCESS table, as held by TCRdb, lists in-frame sequences with V and J called but not all clones. Of the missing ones, under half trace to an unresolved V gene in checked studies; the others have no known cause. The sample profile shows some 2,000,000 clones; roughly 95% of them were found once. 0.1% to 0.15% of the sample is in the top ten clones. The specimen was naive CD4+ T cells sorted from blood. What the cell subset or site label conveys for this sample: CD45RA+ positively selected. The origin of the receptors is a young man in good health.

This sequence joins TRBV5-4 and TRBJ2-6; D not certain. This CDR3 is 18 amino acids long. V shed 0 bases and J shed 0 bases, with 13 bases lying between them. CDR1 is SGHNT and CDR2 is YYREEE in the germline V gene (reference sequence). The CDR3 DNA is TGTGCCAGCAGCTTGGGTGGGTTTCCTACCTCTGGGGCCAACGTCCTGACTTTC. It translates to CASSLGGFPTSGANVLTF.

V usage is TRBV28 and J usage is TRBJ2-1, with a tentative D call TRBD1 (6 bases). Germline V gene sequence: CDR1 MDHEN, CDR2 SYDVKM. V shed 3 bases and J shed 15 bases, with 21 bases lying between them. This CDR3 is built from 14 residues. DNA for the CDR3: TGTGCCAGCAGTTTCAGGGGCGTTAGCCTCGACGCGTTCTTC. It translates to CASSFRGVSLDAFF.

The CDR3: CASSYSTLRGNNEQFF. Written as DNA, the CDR3 is TGTGCCAGCAGTTACTCGACCCTGAGGGGAAACAATGAGCAGTTCTTC. This sequence joins TRBV6-6 and TRBJ2-1; D may correspond to TRBD1 or TRBD2 (5 bases each). The CDR3 is 16 residues long. The germline V gene encodes CDR1 MNHNY and CDR2 SVGAGI (reference sequence). V was cut by 0 bases and J by 5 bases, with 14 bases left in between.

The chain links TRBV12-5 to TRBJ2-3, with no clear D. Germline values: CDR1 LGHNT, CDR2 FRNRAP. V lost 3 bases and J lost 5, with 12 bases in between. There are 14 residues in the CDR3. The CDR3 DNA follows: TGTGCTAGTGGTTTAGGTCTAAGGGAAGATACGCAGTATTTT. It translates to CASGLGLREDTQYF.

The V and J genes are TRBV6-1 and TRBJ2-7; D uncertain. Germline assignment: CDR1 MNHNS and CDR2 SASEGT. The CDR3 length is 14 residues. Trimming pared 5 bases from V and 3 bases from J, leaving 14 bases between. The CDR3, as DNA: TGTGCCAGCAGTAGAACAGCTACGGGCTACGAGCAGTACTTC. This sequence encodes CASSRTATGYEQYF.

The sample holds one count of this clone. The chain is built from TRBV28 and TRBJ1-2, with D uncertain. The CDR3 is 15 amino acids. Per germline, CDR1 MDHEN and CDR2 SYDVKM. Trimming pared 8 bases from V and 5 bases from J, leaving 21 bases between. In nucleotides, the CDR3 is TGTGCCAGCCTTCCACTTGGCAGCTCTACTTATGGCTACACCTTC. As protein: CASLPLGSSTYGYTF.

This clone occurred once. This chain links TRBV6-1 with TRBJ1-5; 9 nucleotides match TRBD1. CDR3 length: 15 amino acids. Germline lookup yields CDR1 MNHNS and CDR2 SASEGT. J lost 5 bases, V lost 5 bases, and 7 bases had no gene match. CDR3 loop: CASSQRGQGDQPQHF. The CDR3 nucleotides are TGTGCCAGCAGTCAACGGGGACAGGGCGATCAGCCCCAGCATTTT.

This chain joins TRBV7-2 and TRBJ2-3, with 7 bases matching TRBD2. Germline-derived CDR1 and CDR2 are SGHTA and FQGNSA. The CDR3 extends over 14 amino acids. The V segment lost 1 base and the J segment 6 bases; nucleotides outside the gene matches: 4. The DNA of the CDR3 is TGTGCCAGCAGCTTAGGAAATAGCGGGGATACGCAGTATTTT. This encodes CASSLGNSGDTQYF.

The chain links TRBV13 to TRBJ2-1; 10 nucleotides align to TRBD1. This CDR3 is built from 16 residues. From germline, CDR1 is PRHDT and CDR2 FYEKMQ (reference sequence). With V trimmed by 1 base and J by 4 bases, 4 bases remained unmatched. CDR3 DNA sequence: TGTGCCAGCAGCTTAGAGGGACAGGGGCGGTACAATGAGCAGTTCTTC. This codes for CASSLEGQGRYNEQFF.

About this clone itself: At one boundary the junction diverges from the germline segment, which might be a read error. The V call is TRBV28, the J call TRBJ2-1, with 15 bases that match TRBD2. CDR1 and CDR2 (germline): MDHEN, SYDVKM. The CDR3 is 13 residues long. CDR3 DNA: TGTGCCAGCAGTTCGCGGACTAGCGGGGGGGTACTCTTC. Its translation: CASSSRTSGGVLF.

In regard to this clone: At the DNA level, this CDR3 is encoded by other sequences in the same sample as well. The genes are TRBV9 and TRBJ1-2, with unresolved D. Trimming took off 0 bases at V and 7 bases at J, with 10 bases between the two ends. This CDR3 comprises 13 residues. Germline V lookup: CDR1 SGDLS, CDR2 YYNGEE. CDR3 loop: CASSVDWGRGYTF. In DNA form, the CDR3 reads TGTGCCAGCAGCGTAGACTGGGGTCGTGGCTACACCTTC.

This rearrangement joins TRBV5-6 to TRBJ2-2, with a possible D match to TRBD1 (6 bases). Germline V gives CDR1 SGHDT, CDR2 YYEEEE. The V and J ends lost 2 bases and 5 bases respectively, with 7 bases between them. This CDR3 is 13 amino acids long. The CDR3 protein is CASSLGQTGELFF. The CDR3 DNA sequence: TGTGCCAGCAGCTTAGGACAGACCGGGGAGCTGTTTTTT.

This chain links TRBV6-1 with TRBJ1-5; 7 bases are a match to TRBD1. CDR3 length: 15 residues. In germline, CDR1 is MNHNS, CDR2 SASEGT. V lost 3 bases and J lost 7; bases outside the gene matches: 9. Here the CDR3 reads CASSEEQGYVQPQHF. In DNA, the CDR3 is TGTGCCAGCAGTGAGGAACAGGGGTACGTACAGCCCCAGCATTTT.

The chain employs TRBV11-2 and TRBJ2-7, with TRBD1 matching over 8 bases. Trimming removed 7 bases from V and 2 bases from J; junction bases left unmatched: 7. This CDR3 has 14 residues. Germline values: CDR1 SGHAT, CDR2 FQNNGV. This CDR3 reads CASTIGTGPYEQYF. The CDR3 nucleotides are TGTGCCAGCACCATCGGGACAGGCCCCTACGAGCAGTACTTC. Full variable domain (rest looked up from reference TRBV11-2 and TRBJ2-7): EAGVAQSPRYKIIEKRQSVAFWCNPISGHATLYWYQQILGQGPKLLIQFQNNGVVDDSQLPKDRFSAERLKGVDSTLKIQPAKLEDSAVYLCASTIGTGPYEQYFGPGTRLTVT.

This chain connects TRBV5-1 to TRBJ2-3; the D is unclear. Germline V gene lookup returns CDR1 SGHRS and CDR2 YFSETQ. The length of the CDR3 is 14 residues. Trimming removed 3 bases from V and 0 bases from J, with 8 bases in between. The CDR3 reads CASSWKDSTDTQYF. In DNA, the CDR3 is TGCGCCAGCAGCTGGAAGGACAGCACAGATACGCAGTATTTT.

Here the CDR3 reads CASSPPGGGHPDTQYF. Written as DNA, the CDR3 is TGTGCCAGCTCACCACCCGGGGGGGGCCACCCAGATACGCAGTATTTT. The genes are TRBV18 and TRBJ2-3, with TRBD2 matching 8 bases. The CDR3 is 16 amino acids. The germline gives CDR1 KGHSH, CDR2 LQKENI. Trimming cost V 0 bases and J 4 bases; bases outside gene matches: 6. Full variable domain (missing parts from reference TRBV18 and TRBJ2-3): NAGVMQNPRHLVRRRGQEARLRCSPMKGHSHVYWYRQLPEEGLKFMVYLQKENIIDESGMPKERFSAEFPKEGPSILRIQQVVRGDSAAYFCASSPPGGGHPDTQYFGPGTRLTVL.

This chain joins TRBV2 and TRBJ2-7; TRBD2 is a possible D gene (6 bases). CDR1 and CDR2 from the germline V gene are SNHLY and FYNNEI. This CDR3 contains 16 residues. V was pared by 7 bases and J by 4 bases, with 23 bases between. The CDR3 DNA reads TGTGCCAGCAAGGGCAGTGGGGACTCCGTTTTGTACGAGCAGTACTTC. Translating it yields CASKGSGDSVLYEQYF.

J is TRBJ1-1 and V is TRBV5-6; D not resolved. This CDR3 has 15 amino acids. V was cut by 0 bases and J by 3 bases, with 12 bases left in between. Germline CDR1 is SGHDT and CDR2 is YYEEEE. The CDR3: CASSLVAVGDTEAFF. The CDR3, as DNA: TGTGCCAGCAGCTTGGTGGCCGTCGGAGACACTGAAGCTTTCTTT.

This chain connects TRBV30 to TRBJ2-7; TRBD2 is a possible D gene (6 bases). The CDR3 is 14 amino acids. Germline assignment: CDR1 GTSNPN and CDR2 SVGIG (reference sequence). The germline V and J ends were trimmed by 5 bases and 2 bases, with 16 bases remaining between them. The CDR3 reads CAWSSGGKAYEQYF. CDR3 coding DNA: TGTGCCTGGTCCAGCGGAGGGAAAGCCTACGAGCAGTACTTC.

The rearrangement uses TRBV5-1 and TRBJ2-2; a weak D match, TRBD2 (6 bases). In germline, CDR1 is SGHRS, CDR2 YFSETQ. V was cut by 4 bases and J by 2 bases, with 12 bases left in between. This CDR3 is built from 15 residues. CDR3 region: CASSGGTLNTGELFF. As DNA, the CDR3 is TGCGCCAGCAGCGGCGGGACTCTCAACACCGGGGAGCTGTTTTTT.

J is TRBJ1-3 and V is TRBV13; 9 nucleotides align to TRBD1. Germline CDR1 PRHDT, CDR2 FYEKMQ (reference sequence). This CDR3 is built from 15 residues. Trimming removed 1 base from V and 2 bases from J; junction bases left unmatched: 0. In nucleotides, the CDR3 is TGTGCCAGCAGCTTAGACAGGGGGCCTGGAAACACCATATATTTT. It is translated as CASSLDRGPGNTIYF.

This clone has more than one count but fewer than ten. This sequence joins TRBV19 and TRBJ1-2; 9 bases are a match to TRBD1. The germline V gene encodes CDR1 LNHDA and CDR2 SQIVND (reference sequence). The CDR3 covers 14 residues. V shed 9 bases and J 4 bases; nucleotides not matched to a gene: 9. The chain's CDR3 is CASAGTGTRYGYTF. The CDR3 region has the DNA TGTGCCAGCGCCGGGACAGGGACCCGCTATGGCTACACCTTC.

V gene TRBV5-6 combines with J gene TRBJ2-1; the match to TRBD2 covers 11 bases. This CDR3 is 19 amino acids long. Trimming at V came to 4 bases and at J to 8 bases, leaving 20 bases not matched to a gene. CDR1 and CDR2 (germline): SGHDT, YYEEEE. CDR3 sequence: CASSSGTRIPSGRSYEQFF. CDR3 bases: TGTGCCAGCAGCAGTGGGACACGGATTCCTAGCGGGAGGTCGTATGAGCAGTTCTTC.

This chain uses TRBV30 with TRBJ1-1; D unresolved. From germline, CDR1 is GTSNPN and CDR2 SVGIG (reference sequence). This CDR3 has 13 residues. V was shortened by 4 bases and J by 2 bases, with 11 bases between the two germline ends. Written as DNA, the CDR3 is TGTGCCTGGAAAAGGGCGTCCAACACTGAAGCTTTCTTT. This translates into CAWKRASNTEAFF.

The rearrangement links TRBV10-3 to TRBJ1-3, with D uncertain. Germline V CDR1 and CDR2: ENHRY, SYGVKD. V was trimmed by 5 bases and J by 8 bases, leaving 13 bases between them. The CDR3 has 13 residues. This CDR3 is CAISMAMLDTIYF. The DNA for the CDR3 is TGTGCCATCAGTATGGCCATGTTGGACACCATATATTTT.

The chain joins TRBV5-1 to TRBJ2-7; tentative D call: TRBD1 (6 bases). Trimming took off 4 bases at V and 6 bases at J, with 20 bases between the two ends. The CDR3 consists of 15 residues. From germline, CDR1 is SGHRS and CDR2 YFSETQ. The CDR3 loop is CASSLSGTWYGEQYF. CDR3 in DNA: TGCGCCAGCAGCCTGAGTGGGACATGGTATGGCGAGCAGTACTTC.

V and J are TRBV10-3 and TRBJ2-3, with no clear D. Germline V gives CDR1 ENHRY, CDR2 SYGVKD. Trimming stripped 7 bases from V and 0 bases from J, with 8 bases between. This CDR3 is built from 13 residues. The CDR3 nucleotides read TGTGCCATCAAAGACGCTAGCACAGATACGCAGTATTTT. This sequence encodes CAIKDASTDTQYF.